The rows below give T cell receptor beta chains drawn from one sample of a study of T cell responses to AZD1222 COVID-19 vaccine. Here immunoSEQ multiplex PCR was the method, and the copy in TCRdb shows in-frame clones only, minus some. The repertoire has 130,000 to 150,000 clones, roughly 89% of them found once; the top ten carry less than 5.5%. The sample in question was peripheral blood, obtained on day 0 of AZD1222 vaccination. These TCRs come from an adult in good health. The CDR3 runs from the conserved cysteine through the conserved F or W. Fields, in order: J gene, V gene, D gene, clone size, CDR3 protein, CDR3 DNA. The D gene is left open where the match is weak. Clone size is shown for a subset of rows, as once, few, many or a class of expanded clone.

TRBJ2-2	TRBV19	.	.	CASSISGVNTGELFF	TGTGCCAGTAGTATATCGGGGGTGAACACCGGGGAGCTGTTTTTT
TRBJ1-6	TRBV7-6	.	.	CASSLAWAGRKSGSPLHF	TGTGCCAGCAGCTTAGCTTGGGCCGGTCGTAAAAGTGGTTCACCCCTCCACTTT
TRBJ2-7	TRBV7-9	TRBD1	.	CASRELQPGTVTYEQYF	TGTGCCAGCAGGGAACTTCAACCCGGGACAGTGACTTACGAGCAGTACTTC
TRBJ2-7	TRBV7-9	.	.	CASSLSGEYEQYF	TGTGCCAGCAGCTTGTCAGGGGAGTACGAGCAGTACTTC
TRBJ2-7	TRBV15	.	.	CATSRERGIDEQYF	TGTGCCACCAGCAGAGAGAGGGGGATCGACGAGCAGTACTTC
TRBJ1-5	TRBV4-2	.	.	CASSLYRAGNQPQHF	TGTGCCAGCAGCTTATACAGGGCTGGCAATCAGCCCCAGCATTTT
TRBJ2-1	TRBV21-1	.	.	CASIPEGLAGGSEQFF	TGTGCCAGCATCCCGGAGGGCCTAGCGGGGGGTTCAGAGCAGTTCTTC
TRBJ1-2	TRBV11-2	.	.	CASSASTYGYTF	TGTGCCAGCAGCGCCTCGACTTATGGCTACACCTTC
TRBJ2-1	TRBV27	TRBD2	.	CASSPGLAGNEQFF	TGTGCCAGCAGTCCGGGACTAGCGGGAAATGAGCAGTTCTTC
TRBJ2-7	TRBV27	TRBD2	.	CASSFSWTSGTYEQYF	TGTGCCAGCAGTTTCTCCTGGACTAGCGGGACTTACGAGCAGTACTTC
TRBJ1-1	TRBV27	.	.	CASSLRPPGAEAFF	TGTGCCAGCAGTTTACGACCCCCTGGGGCGGAAGCTTTCTTT
TRBJ1-1	TRBV29-1	.	.	CSVEAGITNWF	TGCAGCGTTGAGGCAGGGATTACCAATTGGTTT
TRBJ1-1	TRBV27	.	.	CASPVFRGNTEAFF	TGTGCCAGCCCAGTGTTCCGAGGGAACACTGAAGCTTTCTTT
TRBJ2-7	TRBV5-6	.	.	CASSLGGGFEDEQYF	TGTGCCAGCAGCTTGGGGGGAGGATTTGAGGACGAGCAGTACTTC
TRBJ2-1	TRBV9	.	once	CASSVGKGTQGGNEQFF	TGTGCCAGCAGCGTAGGGAAGGGGACCCAGGGGGGGAATGAGCAGTTCTTC
TRBJ1-2	TRBV10-2	.	.	CASSVGGPGGYTF	TGCGCCAGCAGTGTCGGGGGCCCAGGAGGCTACACCTTC
TRBJ2-1	TRBV3-1/TRBV3-2	TRBD2	.	CARSQRSGGGNEQFF	TGTGCCCGCAGCCAACGTAGCGGGGGGGGGAATGAGCAGTTCTTC
TRBJ2-1	TRBV9	.	.	CASSAKPGPDYNEQFF	TGTGCCAGCAGCGCTAAACCGGGACCAGACTACAATGAGCAGTTCTTC
TRBJ2-7	TRBV12-3/TRBV12-4	.	.	CASSLTTYEQYF	TGTGCCAGCAGTTTAACAACCTACGAGCAGTACTTC
TRBJ2-5	TRBV7-8	.	.	CASSPGRGETQYF	TGTGCCAGCAGCCCAGGCAGGGGCGAGACCCAGTACTTC
TRBJ2-1	TRBV11-3	.	.	CASSTRTGDTYNEQFF	TGTGCCAGCAGCACGAGAACGGGAGATACCTACAATGAGCAGTTCTTC
TRBJ2-2	TRBV19	.	.	CASSTNQIYTGELFF	TGTGCCAGTAGTACCAACCAAATTTACACCGGGGAGCTGTTTTTT
TRBJ2-1	TRBV7-3	.	.	CASSSGGEQFF	TGTGCCAGCAGCTCAGGTGGAGAGCAGTTCTTC
TRBJ2-1	TRBV9	TRBD2	.	CASSDTSGATTYNEQFF	TGTGCCAGCAGCGATACTAGCGGGGCCACTACTTACAATGAGCAGTTCTTC
TRBJ2-3	TRBV28	TRBD2	.	CASSPLARGGDTQYF	TGTGCCAGCAGTCCCTTAGCGAGGGGAGGGGATACGCAGTATTTT
TRBJ2-5	TRBV5-5	.	.	CASSLGQLEETQYF	TGTGCCAGCAGCTTGGGCCAACTGGAGGAGACCCAGTACTTC
TRBJ1-4	TRBV28	.	.	CASSFFRGTNEKLFF	TGTGCCAGCAGTTTTTTTAGAGGAACTAATGAAAAACTGTTTTTT
TRBJ2-7	TRBV6-5	.	.	CASSGFSYEQYF	TGTGCCAGCAGCGGGTTTAGCTACGAGCAGTACTTC
TRBJ2-6	TRBV6-2/TRBV6-3	.	few	CASSYRFEDGANVLTF	TGTGCCAGCAGTTACCGGTTTGAGGATGGGGCCAACGTCCTGACTTTC
TRBJ2-3	TRBV29-1	.	.	CSVEKRLLVSSTDTQYF	TGCAGCGTTGAAAAAAGGCTTCTCGTATCTAGCACAGATACGCAGTATTTT
TRBJ1-2	TRBV18	.	.	CASSSTSVGGYTF	TGTGCCAGCTCATCTACCTCAGTGGGTGGCTACACCTTC
TRBJ1-2	TRBV11-2	.	.	CASSPPAGGYTF	TGTGCCAGCAGCCCCCCGGCGGGTGGCTACACCTTC